The 9 T cell receptor beta chains below all came from one sample that was sequenced in a study of CD8 T cells in ankylosing spondylitis. From the 5' RACE reads, TCRdb called clonotypes with MiXCR, one entry per CDR3 protein. The data hold some 46,000 distinct CDR3 sequences, with 11% observed a single time. What was sequenced was blood, either unsorted or a sorted T cell fraction (not recorded which). Receptors originate from a male donor with ankylosing spondylitis or in good health (not recorded which).

A note on this clonotype: One base away lies a much larger clone, so this may be a sequencing read error. V gene TRBV12-3 or TRBV12-4 combines with J gene TRBJ2-7; D unclear. The CDR3 has 18 residues. CDR3 sequence (DNA): TGTGCCTGCAGTTTAGTCGCAGGACCGTCGGCCCACAAGGGCGAGCAGTACTTC. This translates into CACSLVAGPSAHKGEQYF.

About this clonotype: One base away lies a much larger clone, so this may be a sequencing read error. This chain connects TRBV5-1 to TRBJ1-1; D call uncertain. The CDR3 contains 14 residues. V gave up 3 bases and J gave up 1 base, with 10 bases separating them. Germline loops: CDR1 SGHRS, CDR2 YFSETQ. CDR3 amino acids: CASSSLMPNTEAFF. CDR3 sequence (DNA): TGCGCCAGCAGCTCTCTTATGCCGAACACTGAAGCTTTCTTT.

This clonotype has a count of ten or more. The CDR3, as DNA: TGCGCCAGCAGCCCCCTGGGGACTAGTGTTACAGATACGCAGTATTTT. This gives the protein CASSPLGTSVTDTQYF. The chain is built from TRBV5-1 and TRBJ2-3; 8 nucleotides agree with TRBD2. Trimming removed 4 bases from V and 3 bases from J; junction bases left unmatched: 10. Germline V lookup: CDR1 SGHRS, CDR2 YFSETQ. The CDR3 totals 16 residues.

This clonotype was seen repeatedly, ten times or more. V gene TRBV3-1 combines with J gene TRBJ2-7; D might be TRBD1 (6 bases). The germline CDR1 and CDR2 sequences are LGHDT and YNNKEL (reference sequence). V was clipped by 1 base and J by 2 bases, with 12 bases between them. The CDR3 is made up of 15 amino acids. Written as DNA, the CDR3 is TGTGCCAGCAGCCAAGGGGTGAGGGGGACCTACGAGCAGTACTTC. It specifies CASSQGVRGTYEQYF.

This clonotype was recorded at least ten times. The V gene is TRBV5-1, the J gene TRBJ2-5; the D gene is possibly TRBD2 (6 bases). Germline lookup yields CDR1 SGHRS and CDR2 YFSETQ. Between the trimmed V and J ends, which lost 3 bases and 2 bases, there was a span of 11 bases. The CDR3 is 14 amino acids. DNA of the CDR3: TGCGCCAGCAGCTGGAGGGCGGATCAAGAGACCCAGTACTTC. This encodes CASSWRADQETQYF.

This clonotype was seen at least ten times. This chain links TRBV7-9 with TRBJ1-6, with D hard to call. This CDR3 spans 13 amino acids. Trimming shortened V by 0 bases and J by 7 bases, and 4 bases separated the two germline ends. CDR1 is SEHNR, CDR2 FQNEAQ, per germline (reference sequence). DNA for the CDR3: TGTGCCAGCAGCTTAGCAAGGAATTCACCCCTCCACTTT. Protein sequence: CASSLARNSPLHF.

This clonotype was seen more than once but under ten times. This chain connects TRBV29-1 to TRBJ2-4, with 8 positions matching TRBD1. The trim removed 4 bases at V and 7 bases at J, leaving 9 bases unmatched. CDR3 size: 14 residues. Germline V gene data show CDR1 as SQVTM and CDR2 as ANQGSEA. The CDR3 DNA is TGCAGCGTTGGCCCCGAGACAGGGGTTAACATTCAGTACTTC. It translates to CSVGPETGVNIQYF.

This clonotype was detected many times. The V call is TRBV5-5, the J call TRBJ2-2; D assignment may be TRBD1 or TRBD2 (5 bases each). Germline V CDR1 and CDR2: SGHKS, YYEKEE (reference sequence). The germline V and J ends were trimmed by 2 bases and 5 bases, with 10 bases remaining between them. CDR3 length: 14 residues. The CDR3 nucleotides are TGTGCCAGCAGCTTCGGGACCCAAACCGGGGAGCTGTTTTTT. It codes for CASSFGTQTGELFF.

This clonotype was detected many times. The V call is TRBV12-3 or TRBV12-4, the J call TRBJ1-1; 7 bases line up with TRBD1. Trimming at V came to 6 bases and at J to 3 bases, leaving 7 bases not matched to a gene. CDR3 size: 14 residues. The CDR3 DNA follows: TGTGCCAGCAGCCCTGGACAGGACTACACTGAAGCTTTCTTT. This codes for CASSPGQDYTEAFF.